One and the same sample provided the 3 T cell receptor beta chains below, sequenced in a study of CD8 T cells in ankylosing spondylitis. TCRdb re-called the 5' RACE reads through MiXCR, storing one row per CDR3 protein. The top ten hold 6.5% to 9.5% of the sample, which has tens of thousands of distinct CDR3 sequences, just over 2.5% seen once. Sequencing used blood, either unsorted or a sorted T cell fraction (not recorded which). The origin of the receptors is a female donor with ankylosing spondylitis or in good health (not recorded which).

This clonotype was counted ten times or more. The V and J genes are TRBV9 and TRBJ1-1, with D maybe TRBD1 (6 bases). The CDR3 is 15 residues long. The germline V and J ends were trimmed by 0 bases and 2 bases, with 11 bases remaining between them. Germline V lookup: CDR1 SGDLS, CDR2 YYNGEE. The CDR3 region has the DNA TGTGCCAGCAGCGTAGATGGGGGGACAAACACTGAAGCTTTCTTT. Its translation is CASSVDGGTNTEAFF.

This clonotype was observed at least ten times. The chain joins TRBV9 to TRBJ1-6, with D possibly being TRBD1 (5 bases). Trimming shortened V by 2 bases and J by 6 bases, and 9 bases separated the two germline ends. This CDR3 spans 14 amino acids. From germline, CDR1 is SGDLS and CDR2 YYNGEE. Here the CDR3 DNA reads TGTGCCAGCAGCGTTCAGGGTGCTAATTCACCCCTCCACTTT. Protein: CASSVQGANSPLHF.

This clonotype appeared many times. CDR3 loop: CASSVGETYEQYF. The CDR3 nucleotides are TGTGCCAGCAGCGTAGGTGAAACCTACGAGCAGTACTTC. This chain joins TRBV9 and TRBJ2-7, with no clear D. Germline assignment: CDR1 SGDLS and CDR2 YYNGEE. The CDR3 runs to 13 residues. Trimming removed 0 bases from V and 2 bases from J, with 6 bases in between.